Listed below are T cell receptor beta chains from one sample, sequenced in a study of cytomegalovirus exposure and HLA in healthy donors. Method: immunoSEQ multiplex PCR; TCRdb's copy keeps in-frame clones and lacks some. The repertoire holds under 95,000 clones, with over 60% as singletons. The specimen sequenced was PBMCs. Receptor source: a male donor in good health and CMV-seronegative. Both conserved end residues are part of each CDR3. The D gene is left open where the match is weak. Part of the rows lack a size; the others show once, few, many or a class for expanded clones.

v_gene	abundance	j_gene	d_gene	CDR3nt	CDR3aa
TRBV27	few	TRBJ2-1	TRBD1	TGTGCCAGCAGTTTAGACAGGGGTCACAATGAGCAGTTCTTC	CASSLDRGHNEQFF
TRBV5-6	NA	TRBJ2-7	TRBD1	TGTGCCAGTATTAAACAGGGGTACGAGCAGTACTTC	CASIKQGYEQYF
TRBV7-2	NA	TRBJ2-7	TRBD2	TGTGCCAGCAGCTTATGGCTAGCGGGAGGTGCCTACGAGCAGTACTTC	CASSLWLAGGAYEQYF
TRBV19	NA	TRBJ1-5	NA	TGTGCCAGTAGCCCAGGGGTACAGAAGAATCAGCCCCAGCATTTT	CASSPGVQKNQPQHF
TRBV7-7	NA	TRBJ2-6	NA	TGTGCCAGCAGCCCGGTGGTTGGCAGGGCCTCTGGGGCCAACGTCCTGACTTTC	CASSPVVGRASGANVLTF
TRBV6-5	NA	TRBJ2-7	TRBD2	TGTGCCAGCAGTACCTCAGCGGGGGGCCTCTACGAGCAGTACTTC	CASSTSAGGLYEQYF
TRBV4-3	NA	TRBJ1-4	NA	TGCGCCAGCAGCCTCCTGGCCGGCCAGGTGAATGAAAAACTGTTTTTT	CASSLLAGQVNEKLFF
TRBV5-1	once	TRBJ1-1	NA	TGCGCCAGCAGCTTGGCAGGGGACACTGAAGCTTTCTTT	CASSLAGDTEAFF
TRBV5-5	few	TRBJ2-6	NA	TGTGCCAGCAGCTTGGTTTGGGCCTCCACTGGGGCCAACGTCCTGACTTTC	CASSLVWASTGANVLTF
TRBV5-1	NA	TRBJ2-5	NA	TGCGCCAGCAGCTGGACAAACACCCAGGGGACCCAGTACTTC	CASSWTNTQGTQYF
TRBV7-2	NA	TRBJ2-1	TRBD2	TGTGCCAGCAGCCCCCGAGGCGGGACTAGCAACTACAATGAGCAGTTCTTC	CASSPRGGTSNYNEQFF
TRBV11-3	NA	TRBJ1-1	TRBD1	TGTGCCAGCAGCTCCCAGGGGGCTCACACTGAAGCTTTCTTT	CASSSQGAHTEAFF
TRBV5-1	NA	TRBJ2-1	TRBD2	TGCGCCAGCAGCTTGGCGCGGGAGGGGAATGAGCAGTTCTTC	CASSLAREGNEQFF
TRBV7-2	NA	TRBJ2-7	NA	TGTGCCAGCAGCATATCCTACGAGCAGTACTTC	CASSISYEQYF
TRBV7-2	NA	TRBJ1-2	NA	TGTGCCAGCAGCTTATACGGACAGTTCTATGGCTACACCTTC	CASSLYGQFYGYTF
TRBV4-3	NA	TRBJ2-7	NA	TGCGCCAGCAGCCAGGGCTGGGGGGGCTACTTCGAGCAGTACTTC	CASSQGWGGYFEQYF
TRBV5-4	NA	TRBJ2-1	NA	TGTGCCAGCAGCTTGGTGCGGACTACAGGGGCCTACAATGAGCAGTTCTTC	CASSLVRTTGAYNEQFF
TRBV7-2	once	TRBJ2-1	NA	TGTGCCAGCAGCCCAAGCGGGCGCCCCGGGACGTACAATGAGCAGTTCTTC	CASSPSGRPGTYNEQFF
TRBV4-2	NA	TRBJ2-3	NA	TGTGCCAGCAGCCAAGAAGTTGCTAGCGCTAGCACAGATACGCAGTATTTT	CASSQEVASASTDTQYF
TRBV28	NA	TRBJ2-3	TRBD2	TGTGCCAGCAATCCCCTAGCGGGGGGCACAGATACGCAGTATTTT	CASNPLAGGTDTQYF
TRBV10-3	NA	TRBJ2-2	TRBD1	TGTGCCATCAGTGAGTCGCGTCAGGGGGCATTGGCCGGGGAGCTGTTTTTT	CAISESRQGALAGELFF
TRBV5-1	once	TRBJ1-2	TRBD1	TGCGCCAGCAGCTTAGGGGACAGGGTATATGGCTACACCTTC	CASSLGDRVYGYTF
TRBV29-1	few	TRBJ1-1	NA	TGCAGCGTTGGCGGGGGGGCCACTGAAGCTTTCTTT	CSVGGGATEAFF
TRBV27	NA	TRBJ1-6	TRBD1	TGTGCCAGCAGTTTAATAGGGACAGTTTATAATTCACCCCTCCACTTT	CASSLIGTVYNSPLHF
TRBV9	NA	TRBJ1-1	TRBD1	TGTGCCAGCAGCGTAGGGAGACAGGGGGTTGTTGGCACTGAAGCTTTCTTT	CASSVGRQGVVGTEAFF
TRBV7-4	NA	TRBJ1-6	NA	TGTGCCAGCACCTTGTGGGGAGAGTACTATAATTCACCCCTCCACTTT	CASTLWGEYYNSPLHF
TRBV9	NA	TRBJ1-2	NA	TGTGCCAGCAGCTCGCGTCCCGACTATGGCTACACCTTC	CASSSRPDYGYTF
TRBV18	few	TRBJ1-2	NA	TGTGCCAGCTCACGCGGTACTTCGGACTATGGCTACCCCTTC	CASSRGTSDYGYPF
TRBV30	NA	TRBJ2-3	NA	TGTGCCTGGAGTGTACGAAGGGGTGGTTTTATTGATACGCAGTATTTT	CAWSVRRGGFIDTQYF
TRBV6-1	NA	TRBJ2-7	NA	TGTGCCAGCAGTGAAGCGCCCGGGGGAGACCCCTACGAGCAGTACTTC	CASSEAPGGDPYEQYF
TRBV6-1	NA	TRBJ2-1	NA	TGTGCCAGCTATTCCTGGGACTCCCGTGGGGATGAGCAGTTCTTC	CASYSWDSRGDEQFF
TRBV5-6	few	TRBJ2-5	NA	TGTGCCAGCAGCTTGCGCACGGGTACGATGTTCCAAGAGACCCAGTACTTC	CASSLRTGTMFQETQYF
TRBV19	NA	TRBJ2-5	TRBD1	TGTGCCAGTAGGCGTCAGGGGGAAGAGACCCAGTACTTC	CASRRQGEETQYF
TRBV7-2	NA	TRBJ1-4	NA	TGTGCCAGCAGCTTACGGGGGGGCACTAATGAAAAACTGTTTTTT	CASSLRGGTNEKLFF
TRBV27	NA	TRBJ1-2	TRBD1	TGTGCCAGCAGCCGATTCCGGGACAGGGGGCTTCGGGACTATGGCTACACCTTC	CASSRFRDRGLRDYGYTF
TRBV5-4	once	TRBJ2-5	TRBD2	TGTGCCAGCAGCTTGGAAATAGCGGGTACCCAAGAGACCCAGTACTTC	CASSLEIAGTQETQYF
TRBV7-2	once	TRBJ2-6	NA	TGTGCCAGCAGCCTCCAAGGACAGATCTCTGGGGCCAACGTCCTGACTTTC	CASSLQGQISGANVLTF
TRBV5-1	NA	TRBJ1-1	TRBD1	TGCGCCAGCAGCTTGGGACAGGGTTACACTGAAGCTTTCTTT	CASSLGQGYTEAFF
TRBV7-2	NA	TRBJ1-5	TRBD1	TGTGCCAGCAGCTTAAACAGGGGGGTTCAGCCCCAGCATTTT	CASSLNRGVQPQHF
TRBV5-1	NA	TRBJ2-3	NA	TGCGCCAGCAGCCCAGGGTCCCATCCCGGTTCAGATACGCAGTATTTT	CASSPGSHPGSDTQYF
TRBV6-1	NA	TRBJ2-3	TRBD1	TGTGCCAGCAGTGAAGGGACAGGGTCAGATACGCAGTATTTT	CASSEGTGSDTQYF
TRBV9	NA	TRBJ2-5	NA	TGTGCCAGCAGCGTAGCACAGGGCAAAGAGACCCAGTACTTC	CASSVAQGKETQYF
TRBV9	NA	TRBJ2-2	NA	TGTGCCAGCAGCGTAACCTACAGGGTCTCTGCGAACACCGGGGAGCTGTTTTTT	CASSVTYRVSANTGELFF
TRBV7-2	NA	TRBJ1-1	NA	TGTGCCAGCAGCTATCAGATGAACACTGAAGCTTTCTTT	CASSYQMNTEAFF
TRBV29-1	NA	TRBJ1-1	TRBD1	TGCAGCTCCAGTGACCCCGGGACAGATGCTTTCTTT	CSSSDPGTDAFF